Shown below are 28 T cell receptor beta chains from a single sample sequenced in a study of blood T cells in healthy people across ages. A second roughly 7 to 12 cycle PCR used barcoded and J-beta primers. Using its own MiXCR run on the 5' RACE reads, TCRdb lists one record per CDR3 protein. The profile covers over a million distinct CDR3 sequences, with roughly 45% appearing a single time and approximately 20% taken by the ten largest. Sequencing was performed on blood. The source is a woman aged 60-75 years in good health.

The chain carries TRBV27 and TRBJ2-3, with 8 bases matching TRBD2. Germline V gene sequence: CDR1 MNHEY, CDR2 SMNVEV (reference sequence). The CDR3 loop spans 17 amino acids. V trimming: 5 bases; J trimming: 8 bases; junction bases outside the gene matches: 18. CDR3: CASSPRALAGPAPTQYF. CDR3 in DNA: TGTGCCAGCAGTCCGCGCGCGCTAGCGGGTCCCGCCCCTACGCAGTATTTT.

Points on this clonotype: One end of the junction is discordant with germline, which a read error may explain. CDR3 sequence reads: CDSSSGAGEPEETQYF. As DNA, the CDR3 is TGTGACAGCAGTTCCGGGGCGGGAGAGCCGGAAGAGACCCAGTACTTC. V and J are TRBV27 and TRBJ2-5; TRBD2 agrees at 7 bases. The CDR3 has 16 residues. Germline V CDR1 and CDR2: MNHEY, SMNVEV (reference sequence).

This clonotype was counted a few times. The chain links TRBV5-1 to TRBJ2-5, with D perhaps TRBD2 (6 bases). V was clipped by 0 bases and J by 3 bases, with 15 bases between them. Germline V gives CDR1 SGHRS, CDR2 YFSETQ. This CDR3 region has 16 residues. The CDR3 reads CASSLAGVGREETQYF. The CDR3, as DNA: TGCGCCAGCAGCTTGGCGGGGGTTGGCAGAGAAGAGACCCAGTACTTC.

This clonotype has only a few counts. The chain couples TRBV12-3 or TRBV12-4 to TRBJ1-2; a weak D match, TRBD1 (5 bases). V lost 5 bases to trimming and J lost 3 bases, with 7 bases between them. The CDR3 length is 12 residues. The CDR3 sequence is CASSTGDYGYTF. CDR3 in DNA: TGTGCCAGCAGTACAGGAGACTATGGCTACACCTTC.

On this clonotype: A much larger clone differs from this one at a single base, so this may be a read error. CDR3 loop: CASSSDENSYNEQFF. The CDR3 DNA reads as TGCGCCAGCAGCTCGGACGAAAACTCCTACAATGAGCAGTTCTTC. This chain uses TRBV5-1 with TRBJ2-1; D not resolved. The CDR3 totals 15 residues. V dropped 3 bases and J dropped 0 bases, with 10 bases sitting between them. Germline V lookup: CDR1 SGHRS, CDR2 YFSETQ.

This rearrangement joins TRBV4-1 to TRBJ2-5, with 14 bases identical to TRBD2. CDR1 MGHRA and CDR2 YSYEKL come from the germline V gene. The CDR3 sequence is 14 residues long. Trimming took 4 bases from V and 11 from J; bases not matched to a gene: 6. CDR3 in DNA: TGCGCCAGCAGCCGTGGGACTAGCGGGAGCACGCAGTACTTC. It codes for CASSRGTSGSTQYF.

The CDR3 protein is CSVEGPTGLAGGDTQYF. The CDR3 DNA follows: TGCAGCGTTGAAGGACCCACGGGACTAGCGGGAGGAGATACGCAGTATTTT. The chain combines TRBV29-1 with TRBJ2-3; TRBD2 aligns across 15 bases. Germline-derived CDR1 and CDR2 are SQVTM and ANQGSEA. The junction had 7 bases not matched to a gene; V was cut back by 1 base and J by 5 bases. The CDR3 consists of 17 residues.

The sample holds a few counts of this clonotype. The chain employs TRBV18 and TRBJ1-5, with 7 bases matching TRBD1. This CDR3 comprises 16 residues. The junction had 9 bases not matched to a gene; V was cut back by 3 bases and J by 4 bases. The V gene's germline CDR1 is KGHSH and CDR2 LQKENI. The CDR3 DNA sequence: TGTGCCAGCTCACCTAATTCCGGGACAGCGAATCAGCCCCAGCATTTT. Amino acids: CASSPNSGTANQPQHF.

This chain links TRBV7-6 with TRBJ2-7; TRBD2 might be the D (6 bases). The CDR3 contains 14 residues. CDR1 is SGHVS, CDR2 FNYEAQ, per germline. V was cut by 2 bases and J by 7 bases, with 15 bases left in between. The CDR3 spells CASSLRGTDREQYF. CDR3 coding DNA: TGTGCCAGCAGCTTACGCGGGACGGATAGGGAGCAGTACTTC.

The gene calls are TRBV28 and TRBJ2-7; 8 bases are a match to TRBD1. The J segment lost 5 bases and the V segment lost 7 bases, leaving 13 bases of the junction unmatched. The CDR3 extends over 15 amino acids. Germline CDR1 reads MDHEN; CDR2 reads SYDVKM. CDR3 coding DNA: TGTGCCAGCACTCTGACAGGGGAGGTTTTTAACGAGCAGTACTTC. It yields the protein CASTLTGEVFNEQYF.

This chain connects TRBV27 to TRBJ2-2, with D maybe TRBD2 (5 bases). The germline V gene has CDR1 MNHEY and CDR2 SMNVEV (reference sequence). This CDR3 has 13 residues. The V and J ends lost 5 bases and 4 bases respectively, with 8 bases between them. The CDR3 DNA follows: TGTGCCAGCAGTCGAGGGAGCACCGGGGAGCTGTTTTTT. Protein product: CASSRGSTGELFF.

This clonotype appeared a few times. The V call is TRBV29-1, the J call TRBJ2-3; possibly TRBD2 for D (6 bases). The V gene's germline CDR1 is SQVTM and CDR2 ANQGSEA. Trimming removed 7 bases from V and 8 bases from J, with 19 bases in between. The CDR3 runs to 13 residues. The CDR3 loop reads CSAKPGGDGTQYF. CDR3 bases: TGCAGCGCCAAACCTGGCGGGGATGGTACGCAGTATTTT.

The chain uses TRBV27 and TRBJ2-3; D is possibly TRBD2 (5 bases). CDR1 and CDR2 from the germline V gene are MNHEY and SMNVEV (reference sequence). V lost 8 bases, J lost 4 bases, and 16 bases lay in between. This CDR3 region has 14 residues. CDR3 residues: CASLALGPPDTQYF. The CDR3 bases are TGTGCCAGCCTAGCCTTAGGCCCGCCAGATACGCAGTATTTT.

This clonotype was seen only a few times. The rearrangement joins TRBV7-6 to TRBJ2-6, with 9 bases lining up with TRBD2. CDR1 is SGHVS, CDR2 FNYEAQ, per germline. With 2 bases clipped from V and 4 bases from J, the junction kept 9 bases outside the gene matches. CDR3 length: 18 amino acids. CDR3 sequence (DNA): TGTGCCAGCAGCTTAAAAGCGGGAGGAGTGGGGGGGGCCAACGTCCTGACTTTC. This gives the protein CASSLKAGGVGGANVLTF.

The chain links TRBV3-1 to TRBJ2-1; the match to TRBD1 covers 9 bases. This CDR3 comprises 14 residues. Germline V gives CDR1 LGHDT, CDR2 YNNKEL (reference sequence). Germline trimming cut 4 bases from V and 8 bases from J; bases unmatched to any gene: 6. CDR3 loop: CASSRPGQGDEQFF. In DNA form, the CDR3 reads TGTGCCAGCAGCCGACCGGGACAGGGCGATGAGCAGTTCTTC.

As DNA, the CDR3 is TGCAGTGCTAGACCACCTGACGGACAGACCTATGGCTACACCTTC. It is translated as CSARPPDGQTYGYTF. This sequence joins TRBV20-1 and TRBJ1-2; TRBD1 might be the D (6 bases). Deletions cut 2 bases from V and 4 bases from J, with 17 bases between. Germline CDR1 is DFQATT and CDR2 is SNEGSKA (reference sequence). There are 15 residues in the CDR3.

This clonotype was observed once. The CDR3: CASSQVGTSGDYEQYF. CDR3 coding DNA: TGCGCCAGCAGCCAAGTGGGGACTAGCGGGGACTACGAGCAGTACTTC. The V call is TRBV4-1, the J call TRBJ2-7; 13 bases are shared with TRBD2. J lost 3 bases, V lost 1 base, and 3 bases had no gene match. The length of the CDR3 is 16 residues. The germline CDR1 and CDR2 sequences are MGHRA and YSYEKL.

The chain is built from TRBV10-3 and TRBJ2-7; no definite D call. Looked up from germline, CDR1 is ENHRY and CDR2 is SYGVKD. V dropped 9 bases and J dropped 7 bases, with 13 bases sitting between them. The length of the CDR3 is 11 residues. CDR3 bases: TGTGCCATAAGTCGGTCCAATGAGCAGTACTTC. The encoded protein is CAISRSNEQYF.

The rearrangement links TRBV7-3 to TRBJ2-1; 7 nucleotides align to TRBD2. The V and J ends lost 5 bases and 5 bases, in that order; junction bases with no gene match: 6. The germline gives CDR1 SGHTA, CDR2 FQGTGA. This CDR3 contains 14 residues. The DNA for the CDR3 is TGTGCCAGCAGCGGGCCCGGGGGGAACAATGAGCAGTTCTTC. It encodes CASSGPGGNNEQFF.

The chain joins TRBV20-1 to TRBJ1-4; 9 bases agree with TRBD1. The V and J ends lost 0 bases and 8 bases, in that order; junction bases with no gene match: 7. The CDR3 spans 15 residues. Germline CDR1 reads DFQATT; CDR2 reads SNEGSKA (reference sequence). The CDR3 is CSARDLTGGDEKLFF. CDR3 nucleotide sequence: TGCAGTGCTAGAGACCTAACAGGGGGCGACGAAAAACTGTTTTTT.

This chain links TRBV28 with TRBJ1-5; a possible D gene is TRBD1 (6 bases). Trimming shortened V by 8 bases and J by 2 bases, and 16 bases separated the two germline ends. The CDR3 extends over 15 amino acids. Germline CDR1 MDHEN, CDR2 SYDVKM. The DNA of the CDR3 is TGTGCCAGCTACGAAGGGGGTCCGGGCAATCAGCCCCAGCATTTT. This sequence encodes CASYEGGPGNQPQHF.

This clonotype was counted a few times. The chain uses TRBV15 and TRBJ2-7; D remains unclear. Trimming removed 0 bases at V and 5 bases at J, with 11 bases between. The CDR3 spans 14 residues. Germline-derived CDR1 and CDR2 are LNHNV and YYDKDF (reference sequence). In DNA form, the CDR3 reads TGTGCCACCAGCAGAGATTCGGGCTTCCACGAGCAGTACTTC. Protein product: CATSRDSGFHEQYF. The full variable domain, in which reference TRBV15 and TRBJ2-7 provide the parts outside the CDR3, is DAMVIQNPRYQVTQFGKPVTLSCSQTLNHNVMYWYQQKSSQAPKLLFHYYDKDFNNEADTPDNFQSRRPNTSFCFLDIRSPGLGDTAMYLCATSRDSGFHEQYFGPGTRLTVT.

As concerns this clonotype: One end of the junction fails to match germline, which may point to a read error. The rearrangement links TRBV29-1 to TRBJ2-1; weak D call: TRBD2 (6 bases). The V gene's germline CDR1 is SQVTM and CDR2 ANQGSEA. The CDR3 contains 14 residues. The CDR3, as DNA: TGCAGCGTTGAAGGGGACTGGGCAAACAATGAGCTGTTCTTC. It yields the protein CSVEGDWANNELFF.

This clonotype was detected a few times. The chain recombines TRBV12-3 or TRBV12-4 with TRBJ2-1; 15 nucleotides align to TRBD2. J gave up 3 bases and V 6 bases, and 3 bases lay outside the gene matches. The CDR3 has 16 residues. CDR3 loop: CASRGGLAGGYNEQFF. Here the CDR3 DNA reads TGTGCCAGCAGGGGGGGACTAGCGGGGGGCTACAATGAGCAGTTCTTC.

This chain joins TRBV29-1 and TRBJ2-7; 9 bases match TRBD1. V dropped 7 bases and J dropped 3; count of bases not matched to a gene: 10. The germline V gene has CDR1 SQVTM and CDR2 ANQGSEA. The CDR3 contains 14 residues. The CDR3 DNA reads as TGCAGCGCCGGAACCGGGACAGGGCTCTACGAGCAGTACTTC. It encodes CSAGTGTGLYEQYF.

This clonotype was seen more than once but under ten times. The rearrangement links TRBV5-5 to TRBJ2-5, with D perhaps TRBD1 (7 bases). Per germline, CDR1 SGHKS and CDR2 YYEKEE (reference sequence). The CDR3 runs to 15 residues. V shed 0 bases and J shed 5 bases, with 14 bases lying between them. The CDR3 is CASSLDSRGDETQYF. The CDR3 DNA sequence: TGTGCCAGCAGCTTGGATAGCAGGGGGGACGAGACCCAGTACTTC.

V and J are TRBV29-1 and TRBJ2-1; 9 nucleotides line up with TRBD2. Germline V lookup: CDR1 SQVTM, CDR2 ANQGSEA. CDR3 length: 17 amino acids. J gave up 4 bases and V 3 bases, and 13 bases lay outside the gene matches. CDR3 DNA: TGCAGCGTTGAGGGACTAGCCGTTGATGGGGTATACAATGAGCAGTTCTTC. Residues: CSVEGLAVDGVYNEQFF.

This clonotype appeared many times. This chain links TRBV20-1 with TRBJ1-2, with TRBD1 identical over 9 bases. The CDR3 totals 13 residues. J was trimmed by 3 bases and V by 6 bases; bases with no gene match: 5. Germline-derived CDR1 and CDR2 are DFQATT and SNEGSKA (reference sequence). CDR3 sequence reads: CSANTGGDYGYTF. The CDR3, as DNA: TGCAGTGCAAATACAGGGGGCGACTATGGCTACACCTTC.